This T cell receptor (beta chain) was recorded in a study of blood T cell repertoires in COVID-19. Study background: The origin of the acute and convalescent COVID-19 samples was the United States, Italy and Spain.

Germline values: CDR1 GTSNPN, CDR2 SVGIG (reference sequence). Trimming took 3 bases from V and 11 from J, leaving 16 bases between them. This CDR3 comprises 13 residues. This clone was picked up one time. Using immunoSEQ multiplex PCR, the repertoire was profiled, and TCRdb retains in-frame clones only, with some absent. The sample records approximately 50,000 clones, roughly 85% being singletons. This sequence was found in a human donor in a cohort sampled during active COVID-19. Input material: peripheral blood. The V gene is TRBV30, the J gene TRBJ1-4; D gene unclear. The CDR3 DNA reads as TGTGCCTGGAGCCCCCGGGGAACGGGGAAACTGTTTTTT. This gives the protein CAWSPRGTGKLFF.